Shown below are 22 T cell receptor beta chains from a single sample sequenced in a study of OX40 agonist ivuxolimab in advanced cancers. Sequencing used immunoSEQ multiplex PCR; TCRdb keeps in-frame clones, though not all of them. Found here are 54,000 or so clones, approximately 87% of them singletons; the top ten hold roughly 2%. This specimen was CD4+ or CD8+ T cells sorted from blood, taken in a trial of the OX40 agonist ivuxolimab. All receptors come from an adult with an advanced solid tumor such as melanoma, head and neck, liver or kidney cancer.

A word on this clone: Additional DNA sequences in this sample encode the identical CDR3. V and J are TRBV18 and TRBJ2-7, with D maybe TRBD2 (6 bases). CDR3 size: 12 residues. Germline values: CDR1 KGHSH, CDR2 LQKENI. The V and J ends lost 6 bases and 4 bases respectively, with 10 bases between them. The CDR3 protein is CASSPGGYEQYF. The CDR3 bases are TGTGCCAGCTCCCCCGGGGGTTACGAGCAGTACTTC.

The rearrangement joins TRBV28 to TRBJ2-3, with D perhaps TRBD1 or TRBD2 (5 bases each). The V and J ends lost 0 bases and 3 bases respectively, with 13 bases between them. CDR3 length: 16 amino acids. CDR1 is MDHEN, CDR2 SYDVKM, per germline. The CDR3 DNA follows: TGTGCCAGCAGTTTATGGGGGGATGGAAGAACAGATACGCAGTATTTT. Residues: CASSLWGDGRTDTQYF.

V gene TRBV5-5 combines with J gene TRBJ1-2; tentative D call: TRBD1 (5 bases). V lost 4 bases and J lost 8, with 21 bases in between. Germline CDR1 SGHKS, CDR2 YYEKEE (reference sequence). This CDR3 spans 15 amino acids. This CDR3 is CASSQRPGRREGYTF. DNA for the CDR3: TGTGCCAGCAGCCAACGCCCGGGACGGCGGGAGGGCTACACCTTC.

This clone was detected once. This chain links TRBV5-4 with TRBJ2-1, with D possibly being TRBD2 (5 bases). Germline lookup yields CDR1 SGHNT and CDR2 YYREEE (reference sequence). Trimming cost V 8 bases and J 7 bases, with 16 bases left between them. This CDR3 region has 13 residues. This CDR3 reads CASSARSLNEQFF. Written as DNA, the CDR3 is TGTGCCAGTAGCGCACGGTCCTTAAATGAGCAGTTCTTC.

Here the CDR3 DNA reads TGTGCCACCAGCAGAGGCAGCGGGGTTTCCTACAATGAGCAGTTCTTC. It encodes CATSRGSGVSYNEQFF. This sequence joins TRBV15 and TRBJ2-1; 7 bases map to TRBD2. The CDR3 spans 16 residues. The V gene end was trimmed by 1 base and the J gene end by 1 base; junction bases not matched to a gene: 4. CDR1 is LNHNV and CDR2 is YYDKDF in the germline V gene (reference sequence).

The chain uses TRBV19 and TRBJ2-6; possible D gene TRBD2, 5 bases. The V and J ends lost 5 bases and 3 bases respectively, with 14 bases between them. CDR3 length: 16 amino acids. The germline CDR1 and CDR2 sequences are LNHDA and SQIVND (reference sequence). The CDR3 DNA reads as TGTGCCAGTAGTCCATTGCGGGCTGGTGGGGCCAACGTCCTGACTTTC. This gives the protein CASSPLRAGGANVLTF.

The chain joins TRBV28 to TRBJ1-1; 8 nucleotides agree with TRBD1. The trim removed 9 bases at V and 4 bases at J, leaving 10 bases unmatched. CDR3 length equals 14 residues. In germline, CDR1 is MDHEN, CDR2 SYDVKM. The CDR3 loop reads CASQTGGERTEAFF. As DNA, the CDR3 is TGTGCCAGTCAAACAGGGGGGGAACGCACTGAAGCTTTCTTT.

CDR3 sequence reads: CAAAPQGSYEQYF. CDR3 DNA sequence: TGTGCCGCCGCGCCGCAGGGGTCCTACGAGCAGTACTTC. The chain links TRBV10-3 to TRBJ2-7; possibly TRBD1 for D (6 bases). V was clipped by 11 bases and J by 1 base, with 15 bases between them. Germline V gene lookup returns CDR1 ENHRY and CDR2 SYGVKD. This CDR3 spans 13 amino acids.

In nucleotides, the CDR3 is TGTGCCAGCGCGACTGACGGAGTCTCTGGAAACACCATATATTTT. Its translation: CASATDGVSGNTIYF. The chain recombines TRBV19 with TRBJ1-3; D gene unclear. Germline values: CDR1 LNHDA, CDR2 SQIVND (reference sequence). V lost 9 bases, J lost 0 bases, and 15 bases lay in between. This CDR3 contains 15 residues.

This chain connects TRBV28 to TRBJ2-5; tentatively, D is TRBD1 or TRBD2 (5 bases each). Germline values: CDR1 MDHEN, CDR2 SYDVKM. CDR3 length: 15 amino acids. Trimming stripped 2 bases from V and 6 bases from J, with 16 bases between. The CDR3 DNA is TGTGCCAGCAGTTTAAACGGGGACGATGGGAAGACCCAGTACTTC. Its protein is CASSLNGDDGKTQYF. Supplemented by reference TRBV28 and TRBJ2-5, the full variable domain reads DVKVTQSSRYLVKRTGEKVFLECVQDMDHENMFWYRQDPGLGLRLIYFSYDVKMKEKGDIPEGYSVSREKKERFSLILESASTNQTSMYLCASSLNGDDGKTQYFGPGTRLLVL.

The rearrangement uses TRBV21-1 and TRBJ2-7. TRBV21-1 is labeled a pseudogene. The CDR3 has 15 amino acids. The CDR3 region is CASSTLRATSYEQYF. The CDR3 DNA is TGTGCCAGCAGCACTCTCCGGGCTACATCCTACGAGCAGTACTTC.

CDR3 sequence reads: CASSPASGGGNTQYF. The CDR3 region has the DNA TGTGCCAGCAGCCCGGCGAGCGGCGGGGGGAATACGCAGTATTTT. The chain couples TRBV11-3 to TRBJ2-3; 8 nucleotides agree with TRBD2. The germline V gene has CDR1 SGHNT and CDR2 YENEEA. The CDR3 loop spans 15 amino acids. J lost 7 bases, V lost 5 bases, and 11 bases had no gene match.

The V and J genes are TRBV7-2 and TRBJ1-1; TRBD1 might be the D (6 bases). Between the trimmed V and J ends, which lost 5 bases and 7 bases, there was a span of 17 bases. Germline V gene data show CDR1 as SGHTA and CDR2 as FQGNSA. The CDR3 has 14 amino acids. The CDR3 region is CASSLTGRTGEAFF. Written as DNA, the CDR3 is TGTGCCAGCAGCCTCACAGGGAGAACTGGTGAAGCTTTCTTT.

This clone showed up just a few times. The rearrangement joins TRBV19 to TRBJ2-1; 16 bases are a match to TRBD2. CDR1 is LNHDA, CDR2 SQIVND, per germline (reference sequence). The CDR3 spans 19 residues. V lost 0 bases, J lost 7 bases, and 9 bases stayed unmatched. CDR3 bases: TGTGCCAGTAGTATAGAGGGACTAGCGGGAGGGCCCGCCACGAATGAGCAGTTCTTC. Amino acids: CASSIEGLAGGPATNEQFF.

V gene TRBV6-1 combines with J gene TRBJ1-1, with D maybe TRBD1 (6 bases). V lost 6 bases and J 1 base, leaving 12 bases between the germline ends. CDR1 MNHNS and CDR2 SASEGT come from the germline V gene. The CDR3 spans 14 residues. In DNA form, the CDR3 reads TGTGCCAGCAGGCAGGACAGTTCGAACACTGAAGCTTTCTTT. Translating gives CASRQDSSNTEAFF.

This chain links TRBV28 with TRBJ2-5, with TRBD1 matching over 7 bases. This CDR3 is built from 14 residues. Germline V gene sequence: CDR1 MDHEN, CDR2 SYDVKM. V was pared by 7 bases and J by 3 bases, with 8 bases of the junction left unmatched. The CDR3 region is CASTRQGGEETQYF. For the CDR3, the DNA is TGTGCCAGCACCCGACAGGGTGGGGAAGAGACCCAGTACTTC.

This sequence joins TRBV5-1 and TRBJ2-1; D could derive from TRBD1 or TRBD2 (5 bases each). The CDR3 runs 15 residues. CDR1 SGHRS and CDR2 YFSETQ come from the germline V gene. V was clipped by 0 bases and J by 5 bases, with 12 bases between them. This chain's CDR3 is CASSLVGRADNEQFF. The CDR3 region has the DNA TGCGCCAGCAGCTTGGTGGGGCGGGCTGACAATGAGCAGTTCTTC.

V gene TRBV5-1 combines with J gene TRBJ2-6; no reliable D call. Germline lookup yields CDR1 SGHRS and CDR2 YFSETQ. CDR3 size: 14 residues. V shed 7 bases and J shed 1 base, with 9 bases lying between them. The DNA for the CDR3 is TGCGCCAGCCTAGACTCTTCTGGGGCCAACGTCCTGACTTTC. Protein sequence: CASLDSSGANVLTF.

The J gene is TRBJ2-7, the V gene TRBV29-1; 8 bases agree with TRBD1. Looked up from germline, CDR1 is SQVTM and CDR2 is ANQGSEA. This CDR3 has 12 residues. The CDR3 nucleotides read TGCAGTCTTGCGGACAGGGTGGGGGAGCAGTACTTC. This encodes CSLADRVGEQYF.

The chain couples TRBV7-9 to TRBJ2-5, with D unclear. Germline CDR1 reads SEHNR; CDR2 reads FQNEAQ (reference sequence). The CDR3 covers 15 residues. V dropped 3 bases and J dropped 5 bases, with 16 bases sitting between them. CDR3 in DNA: TGTGCCAGCAGCTTGAATGGATTAATTTCTGAGACCCAGTACTTC. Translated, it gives CASSLNGLISETQYF.

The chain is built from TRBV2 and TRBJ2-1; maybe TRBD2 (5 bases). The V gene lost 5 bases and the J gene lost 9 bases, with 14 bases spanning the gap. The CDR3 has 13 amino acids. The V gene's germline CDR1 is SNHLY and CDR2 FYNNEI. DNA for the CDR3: TGTGCCAGCAGTATCTTCTTAGCGATTGAGCAGTTCTTC. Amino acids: CASSIFLAIEQFF.

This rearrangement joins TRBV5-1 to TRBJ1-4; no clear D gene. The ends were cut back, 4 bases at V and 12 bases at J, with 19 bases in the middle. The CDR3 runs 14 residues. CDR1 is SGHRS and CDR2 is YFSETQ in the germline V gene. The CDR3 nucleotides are TGCGCCAGCAGCCTGTTACAAGGTAGCGCGGAACTGTTTTTT. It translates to CASSLLQGSAELFF.